This T cell receptor (beta chain) was captured in a study of cytomegalovirus exposure and HLA in healthy donors. Study-wide points: Reported performance of the classifier showed diagnosis of cytomegalovirus status with high specificity and sensitivity. Associated with cytomegalovirus, according to the listing, were 150 to 200 TCR beta chains.

Comments on this clone: Its antigen is not identified.

CDR3 length: 14 residues. The V gene's germline CDR1 is KGHSH and CDR2 LQKENI. V lost 4 bases and J 5 bases, leaving 12 bases between the germline ends. Primers included in the PCR were 60 Vbeta and 13 Jbeta primers. Using immunoSEQ multiplex PCR, the repertoire was profiled, and TCRdb retains in-frame clones only, with some absent. There are some 130,000 clones in the sample; roughly four fifths occur only once, and 1.3% lies in the top ten. The sequence came from a woman aged 40 to 50 in good health and CMV-seronegative. This chain uses TRBV18 with TRBJ2-1, with D unresolved. Material: PBMCs. Written as DNA, the CDR3 is TGTGCCAGCTCACTGTCCTATCTTAACAATGAGCAGTTCTTC. Translation: CASSLSYLNNEQFF. Full variable domain (outside the CDR3, taken from reference TRBV18 and TRBJ2-1): NAGVMQNPRHLVRRRGQEARLRCSPMKGHSHVYWYRQLPEEGLKFMVYLQKENIIDESGMPKERFSAEFPKEGPSILRIQQVVRGDSAAYFCASSLSYLNNEQFFGPGTRLTVL.